This entry is about one TCR beta chain. Its cognate antigen has yet to be identified. Nothing much larger sits one base from this clone, and base qualities are not available. The V end loses 2 bases and the J end loses 5 bases, and a stretch of 16 bases separates them. CDR3 length: 15 amino acids, cysteine to phenylalanine. The CDR3 DNA has 45 bases and is translated from base 1. CDR1 and CDR2 were assigned from the germline V gene as MGHRA and YSYEKL. Using the deep immunoSEQ assay, multiplex PCR amplified TCR CDR3 regions from genomic DNA. Extracted genomic DNA from each cell subset was distributed evenly across all wells of several immunoSEQ 96-well plates, and each plate was treated as a replicate. For sorted subsets, roughly 200 ng of genomic DNA, equivalent to some 33,000 T cell genomes, went into each replicate PCR. The purified libraries were quantified using a Qubit 3.0 fluorometer, sized with a Bioanalyzer 2100, and then quantified again using the KAPA Library Quantification kit. Every immunoSEQ 96-well plate was sequenced on a separate single-read 150-cycle Illumina NextSeq 550 flow cell. The original pipeline was this. The immunoSEQ output contained only junctional sequences without quality scores, so filtering could not match that applied to full-length reads. To assign V/J genes and CDR3, sequences were annotated using PyIR, a Python wrapper for IgBLAST v1.9, with IMGT germline references. Reads were filtered out if the reads had weak V/J assignments (E-value above 1e-6), no CDR3, stop codons, out-of-frame junctions, or ambiguous translated residues. V3J clonotypes were defined by identical inferred V gene, J gene, and CDR3 amino acid sequence. The percentage overlap between two repertoires was calculated by dividing the number of shared unique clonotypes by the size of the smaller repertoire. Repertoire richness was assessed with RTK rarefaction, the Chao1 estimator, and Recon v2.1 estimates of unobserved clonotypes. OLGA was used to compute generation probabilities for all TCRbeta clonotypes that the gDNA method yielded from four donors. Held by TCRdb, this immuneACCESS table contains in-frame sequences only and omits some clones. Under half of the omission traces to an unresolved V gene where checked; the cause of the rest is unknown. The V and J calls and clone size are taken from that table; D and trimming were inferred from the DNA. A total of about 820,000 clones appear in this sample, approximately 92% of them only once. The ten biggest clones cover less than 25% of the sample.

This entry comes from a study of shared clonotypes between healthy human individuals (dated by TCRdb to the early 2020s). For context, the study as a whole: A couple of women and three men aged 18 to 49 years were included in the cohort. Per donor, leukapheresis produced somewhere between about 0.94 and 10 billion PBMCs. To estimate repertoire size and how much clonotype sharing occurs between individuals, the study deeply sequenced the blood TCR repertoires of five healthy adults. Different laboratories and diverse techniques were used to prepare libraries and sequence TCR repertoires, to increase sequencing depth and limit assay-specific biases. Per donor, three plates each were used for CD4 naive and CD4 memory, two for CD8 naive, and one for CD8 memory.

Broad study findings and their caveats: Roughly 5.2% of naive CD4, 3% to 4% of naive CD8, around 2.3% of memory CD4, and more than 0.35% of memory CD8 clonotypes were shared across a handful of donors. Incomplete sequencing was indicated by rarefaction of sorted-subset datasets, despite the large sequencing depth. Estimated clonotype richness was generally larger for naive than for memory subsets. Because the study included a small number of donors, the genetic and exposure-history diversity represented was limited. Higher generation probabilities were observed for clonotypes shared by all four sorted-subset donors than for non-shared clonotypes. Sampling was limited to blood, and TCR repertoires in tissue likely differ from TCR repertoires in blood. Based on pairwise subsampling, the degree of clonotype sharing among donors was expected to be affected by sequencing depth.

CD8 naive samples were obtained by positive selection for CCR7 among CD45RO-negative cells, yielding a CD45RA+CCR7+ population from which TemRA cells were excluded. Donors were healthy HIV-negative adults with no recently reported acute infections or vaccinations. Every donor was a Caucasian adult residing in Nashville, Tennessee, USA. Blood was collected by leukapheresis, and PBMCs were isolated by Ficoll-Histopaque density gradient centrifugation and then cryopreserved in liquid nitrogen vapor phase. Analytical flow cytometry was used to check the purity and quantity of every magnetically sorted T cell population. Genomic DNA was isolated from each sorted fraction and quantified by UV absorbance on a Nanodrop 2000c.

The source of this sequence is a man aged 25 to 40 in good health. The chain is made from TRBV4-1 and TRBJ2-7; the D call is tentative, TRBD1 or TRBD2, as each matches 6 bases. The material sequenced was naive CD8+ T cells sorted from blood. Taken with the paper, the label for cell subset or site translates to: CD45RA+CCR7+. At the DNA level, the sequence is TGCGCCAGCAGCCAACGGGGGCTCGGACCTAACGAGCAGTACTTC. Its protein is CASSQRGLGPNEQYF.